This entry lists 3 T cell receptor beta chains sequenced from one sample in a study. Using its own MiXCR run on the 5' RACE reads, TCRdb lists one record per CDR3 protein. The sample holds 25,000 to 40,000 distinct CDR3 sequences; approximately 25% are singletons and the top ten take around 4%. Specimen: memory CD4+ T cells sorted from blood. Subset given: memory CD4+ T cells, CD4+CD45RO+CD25-. All receptors derive from a female donor with breast cancer.

The V gene is TRBV5-3, the J gene TRBJ2-2; 8 bases align to TRBD1. TRBV5-3 is known as an ORF, though its function is uncertain. The length of the CDR3 is 16 residues. V trimming: 2 bases; J trimming: 4 bases; junction bases outside the gene matches: 7. The CDR3 sequence: CARSFRRQGPTGELFF. The CDR3 DNA sequence: TGTGCCAGAAGCTTTAGGAGACAGGGGCCCACCGGGGAGCTGTTTTTT.

This clonotype has at least ten counts. The chain is built from TRBV18 and TRBJ1-2; D not certain. Trimming cost V 2 bases and J 0 bases, with 13 bases left between them. Germline values: CDR1 KGHSH, CDR2 LQKENI. The length of the CDR3 is 16 residues. The CDR3 bases are TGTGCCAGCTCACCATATCCAGGACGGTCTAACTATGGCTACACCTTC. Residues: CASSPYPGRSNYGYTF.

By sample fraction, this clonotype is medium-sized. The junction shows a germline mismatch at one end, possibly a read error. V usage is TRBV7-7 and J usage is TRBJ2-3, with D hard to call. The CDR3 is 13 amino acids. CDR1 SSHAT and CDR2 FNYEAQ come from the germline V gene (reference sequence). The CDR3 DNA is TGTGCTAGCAGCTTAGAGATAACAGATACGCAGTATTTT. This translates into CASSLEITDTQYF.